The 26 T cell receptor beta chains reported below all come from one sample, sequenced in a study of cytomegalovirus exposure and HLA in healthy donors. The PCR was carried out with 60 Vbeta primers and 13 Jbeta primers. Sequenced by immunoSEQ multiplex PCR; TCRdb stores in-frame clones only, minus some. The table has roughly 100,000 clones, less than 85% seen once. The sequencing sample was made of PBMCs. The receptors were gathered from a woman younger than 30 in good health and CMV-seropositive.

V usage is TRBV7-2 and J usage is TRBJ2-7; D is undetermined. There are 14 residues in the CDR3. Trimming pared 0 bases from V and 3 bases from J, leaving 9 bases between. Germline CDR1 and CDR2: SGHTA and FQGNSA. DNA for the CDR3: TGTGCCAGCAGCTTAGCGCCGGGTAACTACGAGCAGTACTTC. This sequence encodes CASSLAPGNYEQYF. The whole variable domain, remainder taken from reference TRBV7-2 and TRBJ2-7, is GAGVSQSPSNKVTEKGKDVELRCDPISGHTALYWYRQSLGQGLEFLIYFQGNSAPDKSGLPSDRFSAERTGGSVSTLTIQRTQQEDSAVYLCASSLAPGNYEQYFGPGTRLTVT.

This chain uses TRBV6-5 with TRBJ2-7; TRBD2 is a possible D gene (5 bases). The CDR3 runs to 15 residues. Trimming took off 7 bases at V and 2 bases at J, with 18 bases between the two ends. CDR1 and CDR2 (germline): MNHEY, SVGAGI. The CDR3 nucleotides are TGTGCCAGCAACCGATTTCCGGGAACCACCTACGAGCAGTACTTC. The encoded protein is CASNRFPGTTYEQYF.

This clone was counted between two and nine times. V gene TRBV10-2 combines with J gene TRBJ2-1; 13 bases agree with TRBD2. The CDR3 has 17 residues. The V and J ends lost 4 bases and 5 bases, in that order; junction bases with no gene match: 8. Germline V lookup: CDR1 WSHSY, CDR2 SAAADI. The CDR3 sequence: CASSGTQTSGRNNEQFF. In DNA, the CDR3 is TGCGCCAGCAGTGGCACCCAGACTAGCGGGAGGAACAATGAGCAGTTCTTC.

J is TRBJ2-1 and V is TRBV30; TRBD2 matches 10 bases. CDR3 length: 13 amino acids. The J segment lost 6 bases and the V segment lost 8 bases, leaving 7 bases of the junction unmatched. Germline V gene data show CDR1 as GTSNPN and CDR2 as SVGIG (reference sequence). This chain's CDR3 is CAPIAGGGNEQFF. The CDR3 DNA follows: TGTGCCCCCATAGCGGGAGGCGGCAATGAGCAGTTCTTC.

DNA for the CDR3: TGTGCCAGCAGCTGGGGACAGGGGCACTTTTACAATGAGCAGTTCTTC. Translating it yields CASSWGQGHFYNEQFF. V is TRBV5-6 and J is TRBJ2-1, with TRBD1 matching over 10 bases. The V gene's germline CDR1 is SGHDT and CDR2 YYEEEE. The CDR3 sequence is 16 residues long. The trim removed 3 bases at V and 4 bases at J, leaving 7 bases unmatched.

The chain employs TRBV7-2 and TRBJ1-5; tentative D call: TRBD1 (5 bases). Trimming took 3 bases from V and 6 from J, leaving 18 bases between them. Germline V gene data show CDR1 as SGHTA and CDR2 as FQGNSA. CDR3 length: 16 residues. CDR3 loop: CASSFETDSLAQPQHF. The CDR3 DNA reads TGTGCCAGCAGCTTCGAAACCGACAGTTTGGCTCAGCCCCAGCATTTT.

The rearrangement joins TRBV6-5 to TRBJ2-7; no clear D gene. There are 13 residues in the CDR3. Per germline, CDR1 MNHEY and CDR2 SVGAGI. Trimming took off 0 bases at V and 7 bases at J, with 10 bases between the two ends. The CDR3 bases are TGTGCCAGCAGTTACTCAAATTTTGGGGAGCAGTACGTC. Translating gives CASSYSNFGEQYV.

J is TRBJ2-2 and V is TRBV30, with D perhaps TRBD2 (6 bases). The germline gives CDR1 GTSNPN, CDR2 SVGIG (reference sequence). Trimming removed 3 bases from V and 0 bases from J, with 11 bases in between. This CDR3 has 15 residues. The CDR3 DNA follows: TGTGCCTGGAGGGTCGGGACTGCGAACACCGGGGAGCTGTTTTTT. This sequence encodes CAWRVGTANTGELFF.

Only a few counts were recorded for this clone. V is TRBV2 and J is TRBJ1-1; the match to TRBD1 covers 8 bases. With 5 bases clipped from V and 1 base from J, the junction kept 6 bases outside the gene matches. The CDR3 has 15 residues. Germline-derived CDR1 and CDR2 are SNHLY and FYNNEI. The CDR3 coding sequence is TGTGCCAGCAGTAGGGGGGGGACAGGGAACACTGAAGCTTTCTTT. This encodes CASSRGGTGNTEAFF.

The chain is built from TRBV5-4 and TRBJ2-1; D remains unclear. Germline CDR1 and CDR2: SGHNT and YYREEE (reference sequence). V lost 2 bases and J 5 bases, leaving 5 bases between the germline ends. CDR3 length: 12 amino acids. CDR3 DNA: TGTGCCAGCAGCTTCCTTAACAATGAGCAGTTCTTC. It translates to CASSFLNNEQFF.

V usage is TRBV28 and J usage is TRBJ2-3, with 10 bases matching TRBD2. The V and J ends lost 6 bases and 6 bases, in that order; junction bases with no gene match: 15. Looked up from germline, CDR1 is MDHEN and CDR2 is SYDVKM. The CDR3 runs 17 residues. The CDR3 spells CASSLPRVAGGSDTQYF. Written as DNA, the CDR3 is TGTGCCAGCAGCCTTCCCAGGGTAGCGGGAGGCAGCGATACGCAGTATTTT.

The chain recombines TRBV15 with TRBJ1-3, with 9 bases matching TRBD1. The J segment lost 4 bases and the V segment lost 5 bases, leaving 9 bases of the junction unmatched. Germline values: CDR1 LNHNV, CDR2 YYDKDF (reference sequence). This CDR3 has 16 amino acids. CDR3 residues: CATSGTTGGSGNTIYF. The CDR3 DNA follows: TGTGCCACCAGCGGGACGACAGGGGGGTCCGGAAACACCATATATTTT.

Worth noting for this clone: Other DNA sequences in the sample encode the same CDR3. The chain has TRBV2 and TRBJ2-7, with 7 nucleotides matching TRBD1. Germline trimming cut 4 bases from V and 3 bases from J; bases unmatched to any gene: 0. Germline V lookup: CDR1 SNHLY, CDR2 FYNNEI. The CDR3 contains 12 residues. The CDR3 sequence is CASSGDSYEQYF. For the CDR3, the DNA is TGTGCCAGCAGTGGGGACAGCTACGAGCAGTACTTC.

The chain links TRBV14 to TRBJ1-1; D not resolved. CDR3 length equals 13 residues. Germline V gene data show CDR1 as SGHDN and CDR2 as FVKESK. V was shortened by 5 bases and J by 0 bases, with 7 bases between the two germline ends. CDR3 residues: CASSRSLNTEAFF. DNA for the CDR3: TGTGCCAGCAGCAGGAGCCTGAACACTGAAGCTTTCTTT.

The chain recombines TRBV19 with TRBJ2-7; D is undetermined. Trimming took off 3 bases at V and 5 bases at J, with 5 bases between the two ends. The CDR3 is 11 residues long. CDR1 is LNHDA, CDR2 SQIVND, per germline (reference sequence). CDR3 sequence (DNA): TGTGCCAGTAGTATTTTCGACGAGCAGTACTTC. Protein sequence: CASSIFDEQYF.

This chain connects TRBV19 to TRBJ1-5; TRBD1 is a possible D gene (6 bases). The V and J ends lost 6 bases and 0 bases respectively, with 18 bases between them. CDR1 is LNHDA and CDR2 is SQIVND in the germline V gene (reference sequence). This CDR3 is 17 amino acids long. The CDR3 loop reads CASSMILGQNSNQPQHF. CDR3 bases: TGTGCCAGTAGCATGATCTTGGGACAAAATAGCAATCAGCCCCAGCATTTT. The variable domain in full, completed from reference TRBV19 and TRBJ1-5, reads DGGITQSPKYLFRKEGQNVTLSCEQNLNHDAMYWYRQDPGQGLRLIYYSQIVNDFQKGDIAEGYSVSREKKESFPLTVTSAQKNPTAFYLCASSMILGQNSNQPQHFGDGTRLSIL.

The sample holds a few counts of this clone. The J gene is TRBJ2-5, the V gene TRBV2; a possible D gene is TRBD2 (5 bases). Trimming removed 7 bases at V and 2 bases at J, with 11 bases between. The CDR3 has 13 amino acids. Germline V gene lookup returns CDR1 SNHLY and CDR2 FYNNEI. CDR3 sequence: CASIGPGQETQYF. CDR3 nucleotide sequence: TGTGCCAGCATTGGGCCGGGACAAGAGACCCAGTACTTC.

The chain carries TRBV4-1 and TRBJ2-2, with 11 nucleotides matching TRBD2. Germline assignment: CDR1 MGHRA and CDR2 YSYEKL. CDR3 size: 15 residues. Unmatched junction bases numbered 0, after V lost 4 bases and J lost 2 bases. The CDR3 is CASSRLAGNTGELFF. CDR3 bases: TGCGCCAGCAGCCGACTAGCGGGAAACACCGGGGAGCTGTTTTTT.

Concerning this clone itself: A junction boundary mismatches the germline segment, possibly from a read error. J is TRBJ2-5 and V is TRBV7-7; 12 nucleotides align to TRBD2. CDR3 size: 16 residues. Germline loops: CDR1 SSHAT, CDR2 FNYEAQ (reference sequence). CDR3 residues: CASRHATSGGLETQYF. Written as DNA, the CDR3 is TGTGCTAGCAGACACGCGACTAGCGGGGGTTTGGAGACCCAGTACTTC.

In this sample, this clone turned up a few times. The chain links TRBV30 to TRBJ1-4; D gene unclear. Trimming took 1 base from V and 5 from J, leaving 11 bases between them. This CDR3 has 14 residues. CDR1 is GTSNPN, CDR2 SVGIG, per germline (reference sequence). The CDR3: CAWSDGRPNEKLFF. As DNA, the CDR3 is TGTGCCTGGAGTGACGGCAGGCCAAATGAAAAACTGTTTTTT.

V gene TRBV19 combines with J gene TRBJ2-2; 7 bases match TRBD2. The CDR3 has 16 residues. CDR1 and CDR2 from the germline V gene are LNHDA and SQIVND (reference sequence). V lost 4 bases and J lost 1; bases outside the gene matches: 6. The chain's CDR3 is CASSTPGGMNTGELFF. The CDR3, as DNA: TGTGCCAGTAGTACACCCGGGGGGATGAACACCGGGGAGCTGTTTTTT. Drawing the rest from reference TRBV19 and TRBJ2-2, the complete variable domain is DGGITQSPKYLFRKEGQNVTLSCEQNLNHDAMYWYRQDPGQGLRLIYYSQIVNDFQKGDIAEGYSVSREKKESFPLTVTSAQKNPTAFYLCASSTPGGMNTGELFFGEGSRLTVL.

This rearrangement joins TRBV29-1 to TRBJ2-1; 9 nucleotides agree with TRBD2. The length of the CDR3 is 14 residues. Germline assignment: CDR1 SQVTM and CDR2 ANQGSEA. J gave up 6 bases and V 8 bases, and 11 bases lay outside the gene matches. CDR3 DNA sequence: TGCAGCCCCTTTGGGCGGGAGGGCTCCAATGAGCAGTTCTTC. This encodes CSPFGREGSNEQFF.

This chain joins TRBV5-6 and TRBJ2-7, with TRBD1 matching over 10 bases. The V and J ends lost 0 bases and 3 bases, in that order; junction bases with no gene match: 3. The CDR3 sequence is 15 residues long. The germline V gene has CDR1 SGHDT and CDR2 YYEEEE. CDR3 sequence (DNA): TGTGCCAGCAGCTTGGTGACAGGGGGCTTCTACGAGCAGTACTTC. Translating gives CASSLVTGGFYEQYF.

This clone was detected a few times. J is TRBJ2-1 and V is TRBV6-6, with D possibly matching TRBD2 (6 bases). Trimming took 2 bases from V and 6 from J, leaving 8 bases between them. CDR3 length equals 13 residues. From germline, CDR1 is MNHNY and CDR2 SVGAGI (reference sequence). The CDR3 sequence is CASSYRELNEQFF. The CDR3 nucleotides are TGTGCCAGCAGTTACCGGGAGCTCAATGAGCAGTTCTTC.

The gene calls are TRBV27 and TRBJ2-1, with D unclear. Germline values: CDR1 MNHEY, CDR2 SMNVEV (reference sequence). V dropped 6 bases and J dropped 0 bases, with 18 bases sitting between them. The CDR3 consists of 17 residues. CDR3 nucleotides: TGTGCCAGCAGCAGCCATATGAGCGCGAGCTCCTACAATGAGCAGTTCTTC. It encodes CASSSHMSASSYNEQFF.

The sample holds a few counts of this clone. This chain connects TRBV15 to TRBJ2-3, with 14 bases matching TRBD2. Unmatched junction bases numbered 5, after V lost 4 bases and J lost 2 bases. Germline V gene data show CDR1 as LNHNV and CDR2 as YYDKDF (reference sequence). CDR3 length: 17 residues. The CDR3 here is CATSTRTSGRYTDTQYF. CDR3 nucleotides: TGTGCCACCAGCACCCGGACTAGCGGGAGGTACACAGATACGCAGTATTTT.